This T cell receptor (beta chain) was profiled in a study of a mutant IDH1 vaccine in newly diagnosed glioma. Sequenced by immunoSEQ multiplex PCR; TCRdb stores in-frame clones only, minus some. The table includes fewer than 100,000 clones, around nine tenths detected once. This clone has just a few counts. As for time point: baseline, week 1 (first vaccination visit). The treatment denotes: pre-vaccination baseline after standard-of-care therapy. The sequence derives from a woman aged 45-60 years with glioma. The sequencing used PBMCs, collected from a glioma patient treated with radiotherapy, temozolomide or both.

The CDR3 region is CASSLWSGSHRGNTEAFF. DNA for the CDR3: TGTGCCAGCAGTTTATGGTCGGGTTCGCACAGGGGAAACACTGAAGCTTTCTTT. This rearrangement joins TRBV28 to TRBJ1-1; 7 nucleotides match TRBD1. The ends lost 0 bases at V and 2 bases at J; junction bases unmatched: 12. Germline V lookup: CDR1 MDHEN, CDR2 SYDVKM. The CDR3 loop spans 18 amino acids.